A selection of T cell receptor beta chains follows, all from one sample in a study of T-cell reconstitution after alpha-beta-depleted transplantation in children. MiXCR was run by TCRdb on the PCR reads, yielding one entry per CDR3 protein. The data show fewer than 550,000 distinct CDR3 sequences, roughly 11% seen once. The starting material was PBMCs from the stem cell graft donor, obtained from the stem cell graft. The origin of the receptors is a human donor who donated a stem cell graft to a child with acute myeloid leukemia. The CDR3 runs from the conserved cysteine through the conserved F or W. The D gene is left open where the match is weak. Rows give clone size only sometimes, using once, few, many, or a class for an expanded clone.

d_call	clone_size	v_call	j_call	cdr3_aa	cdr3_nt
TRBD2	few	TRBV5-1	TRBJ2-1	CASSLFSLLAGDPRRNEQFF	TGCGCCAGCAGCTTGTTCAGTTTGCTAGCGGGGGACCCGCGACGCAATGAGCAGTTCTTC
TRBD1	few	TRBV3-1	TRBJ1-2	CASSTRQGFARYTF	TGTGCCAGCAGCACAAGACAGGGGTTTGCTCGCTACACCTTC
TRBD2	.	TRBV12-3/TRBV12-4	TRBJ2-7	CASSPLLAGDPYEQYF	TGTGCCAGCAGCCCCTTACTAGCGGGAGATCCCTACGAGCAGTACTTC
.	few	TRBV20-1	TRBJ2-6	CSASAGSRGGANVLTF	TGCAGTGCTAGTGCTGGGTCCAGGGGTGGGGCCAACGTCCTGACTTTC
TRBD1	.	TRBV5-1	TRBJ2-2	CASSLAGTESTAELFF	TGCGCCAGCAGCTTGGCCGGGACAGAATCCACCGCGGAGCTGTTTTTT
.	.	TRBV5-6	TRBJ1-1	CASSSTVTSAFF	TGTGCCAGCAGCTCGACAGTGACTTCGGCTTTCTTT
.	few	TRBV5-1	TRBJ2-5	CATQETQYF	TGCGCCACTCAAGAGACCCAGTACTTC
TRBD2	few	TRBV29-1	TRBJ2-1	CSVPRRLAGANNEQFF	TGCAGCGTTCCACGTCGACTAGCGGGGGCCAACAATGAGCAGTTCTTC
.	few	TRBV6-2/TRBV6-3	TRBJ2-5	CASNEDTPGTQYF	TGTGCCAGCAATGAGGACACCCCGGGGACCCAGTACTTC
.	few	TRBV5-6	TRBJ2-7	CASSLPFQGSHEQYF	TGTGCCAGCAGCTTGCCCTTTCAGGGTTCCCACGAGCAGTACTTC
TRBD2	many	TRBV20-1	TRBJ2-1	CSAFRTSGYNEQFF	TGCAGTGCTTTTCGGACTAGCGGGTACAATGAGCAGTTCTTC
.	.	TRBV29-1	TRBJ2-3	CSVPTDPVSTDTQYF	TGCAGCGTCCCAACGGATCCGGTCAGCACAGATACGCAGTATTTT
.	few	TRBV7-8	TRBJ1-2	CASSRGDTNYGYTF	TGTGCCAGCAGCCGCGGGGACACTAACTATGGCTACACCTTC
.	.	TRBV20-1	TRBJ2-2	CSAAGPNTGELFF	TGCAGTGCTGCGGGCCCAAACACCGGGGAGCTGTTTTTT
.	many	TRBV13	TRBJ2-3	CASSYSGNTDTQYF	TGTGCCAGCAGCTATAGCGGAAACACAGATACGCAGTATTTT
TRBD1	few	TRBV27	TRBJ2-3	CASSSIRQGYYTQYF	TGTGCCAGCAGTTCCATACGACAGGGTTACTATACGCAGTATTTT
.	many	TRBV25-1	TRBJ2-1	CASSWTIPEQFF	TGTGCCAGCAGTTGGACTATTCCTGAGCAGTTCTTC
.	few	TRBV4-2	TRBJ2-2	CASSQDMGRDTGELFF	TGTGCCAGCAGCCAAGATATGGGCCGGGACACCGGGGAGCTGTTTTTT
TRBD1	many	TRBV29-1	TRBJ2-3	CSVDRDNTDTQYF	TGCAGCGTGGACAGGGATAACACAGATACGCAGTATTTT
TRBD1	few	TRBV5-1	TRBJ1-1	CASSAMGTVFAEAFF	TGCGCCAGCAGCGCCATGGGGACAGTTTTCGCTGAAGCTTTCTTT
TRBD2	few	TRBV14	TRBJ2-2	CASSQVSGGTTGELFF	TGTGCCAGCAGCCAAGTTAGCGGGGGGACCACCGGGGAGCTGTTTTTT
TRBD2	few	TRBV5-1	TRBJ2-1	CASSFSGTSGEQFF	TGCGCCAGCAGCTTCTCCGGGACTAGCGGCGAGCAGTTCTTC
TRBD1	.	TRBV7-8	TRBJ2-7	CASSSPGQGLEQYF	TGTGCCAGCAGCTCGCCGGGACAGGGTCTCGAGCAGTACTTC
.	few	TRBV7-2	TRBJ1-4	CASSYIRGQEKLFF	TGTGCCAGCAGCTATATCCGGGGCCAGGAAAAACTGTTTTTT
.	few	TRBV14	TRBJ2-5	CASSQETGRLETQYF	TGTGCCAGCAGCCAAGAAACAGGGCGATTGGAGACCCAGTACTTC